This entry is about one T cell receptor beta chain. Its antigen is still unknown. The record has no base qualities; no much larger clone is one base away. These data belong to a study of T cells in Graves' hyperthyroidism and ophthalmopathy (dated by TCRdb to about 2019). As for the study more broadly: Peripheral blood samples were taken at the time of initial diagnosis, prior to any treatment. The roughly 91 discovery patients were randomly divided into training and test sets at a 7:3 ratio. An independent validation cohort of around 19 hyperthyroidism patients and approximately 16 patients who later progressed to ophthalmopathy tested prospective prediction of ophthalmopathy. TCR V-J signatures able to tell the groups apart were searched for in a discovery cohort of 100 patients, of whom more than 40 had Graves' ophthalmopathy and 57 had stable Graves' hyperthyroidism. The study also compared thyroid tissue and blood T-cell repertoires from roughly 6 Graves' hyperthyroidism patients. According to the paper, TCR Vbeta CDR3 sequencing was carried out on about 140 peripheral blood samples, which came from fewer than 50 ophthalmopathy, some 73 hyperthyroidism and around 17 progressor patients. After blood sampling, hyperthyroidism patients were treated with methimazole at a starting dose of 30 mg daily, and ophthalmopathy patients were treated with high-dose intravenous methylprednisolone. Overall study results and their limits: Most expanded thyroid clonotypes (frequency above 0.001) were also found in blood, which suggests that blood repertoires may mirror thyroid immune responses. In validation, the model predicted progression to ophthalmopathy with 55% to 71% sensitivity and about 72% specificity, a median of about 6 months before onset. Ophthalmopathy was separated from stable hyperthyroidism by a 13 V-J signature model, with approximately 86% sensitivity and approximately 81% specificity obtained in cross-validation and 80%/75% obtained in testing. Sample size was not statistically predetermined, and investigators were not blinded to group allocation.

Moderately to severely active disease, a Clinical Activity Score of at least 3, a NOSPECS grade of at least 4, and a duration under 3 months were present in ophthalmopathy patients. The study excluded patients with uncontrolled infections, other autoimmune diseases, pregnancy or lactation. Clinical symptoms, serum thyroxine and TRAb, thyroid ultrasound, and orbital computed tomography formed the basis for the diagnoses. Ficoll-Paque density gradient centrifugation was used to isolate PBMCs from around 10 ml of fresh peripheral blood. Total RNA was extracted using Trizol reagent, and RNA quality was assessed on an Agilent 2100 Bioanalyzer. The TCR beta CDR3 regions were amplified from the RNA transcripts. A first-round RT-PCR of the TCR CDR3 used the HTBI primer set with the Qiagen OneStep RT-PCR kit. The libraries were constructed in a second round of multiplex PCR and then size-selected and purified. The libraries were sequenced on an Illumina HiSeq2000 using paired-end 100 bp reads. On the authors' methods: SOAPnuke was used to process the raw data, removing reads that contained adapters or uncalled bases, had a mean Phred below 15, or lacked an exact match to the constant primer or identifier. COPE v1.2.5 was used to merge the high-quality paired reads, and each unique nucleotide sequence was defined as a clonotype. MiTCR v1.1 was used to align clonotypes to the IMGT TRBV, TRBD and TRBJ reference segments. Analysis was restricted to V-J combinations with a frequency above 0.0001, which covered approximately 99% of repertoires. The TCS score was defined as F50 (clonal expansion) divided by E x V (chaos), with BLOSUM62-based TCRdist calculated between CDR3 peptides within each V-J. Welch's t-statistics and random forest reduced some 510 V-J features to 13, which were used in a naive Bayes classifier (R e1071). TCRdb ran its own pipeline on the public reads, namely fastp trimming at Q25 and MiXCR clone calling, and kept in-frame beta chains. Here each entry gathers all rows of one CDR3 protein and keeps the most common genes and DNA. These V and J calls originate from TCRdb's pipeline instead of the authors' own analysis. For this sample there are approximately 600,000 distinct CDR3 sequences; approximately 15% appear just once. The top ten constitute roughly 7.7% of the sample.

The receptor was isolated from a woman between 18 and 29 years old with Graves' ophthalmopathy. Sequenced material: blood.

The DNA sequence is as follows: TGTGCCAGCAGTTTTACGGGGGCGGACACTGAAGCTTTCTTT. It specifies CASSFTGADTEAFF. The chain is encoded by TRBV27 joined to TRBJ1-1; a tentative D match to TRBD1 spans 6 bases. A distance of 11 bases separates the germline ends of V and J, which lose 3 bases and 3 bases respectively. The CDR3 runs 14 amino acids, cysteine and phenylalanine included. The CDR3 DNA has 42 bases and is translated from base 1. According to the germline V gene (reference sequence), CDR1 reads MNHEY and CDR2 reads SMNVEV.